This T cell receptor (beta chain) appears in the sequencing data of a study of cytomegalovirus exposure and HLA in healthy donors. Study background: An earlier analysis identified 110 million or so unique TCR beta sequences in about 179 million T cells. Whole-study findings and limits: The authors assumed roughly uniform sequencing depth across donors for presence/absence analyses.

The ends were cut back, 11 bases at V and 1 base at J, with 14 bases in the middle. CDR1 and CDR2 (germline): MNHNS, SASEGT. CDR3 length: 14 residues. Details on this clone: Its matching antigen is unknown.

With 60 Vbeta and 13 Jbeta primers, the PCR was carried out. TCRdb keeps only in-frame clones here, not all; method: immunoSEQ multiplex PCR. In the table there are 100,000 to 150,000 clones, about 70% of which are singletons. This chain connects TRBV6-1 to TRBJ2-2; D might be TRBD2 (5 bases). Material: PBMCs. This receptor was taken from a male donor in good health and CMV-seronegative. The DNA for the CDR3 is TGTGCCCATGTAGCGAGGGAGAACACCGGGGAGCTGTTTTTT. This codes for CAHVARENTGELFF.